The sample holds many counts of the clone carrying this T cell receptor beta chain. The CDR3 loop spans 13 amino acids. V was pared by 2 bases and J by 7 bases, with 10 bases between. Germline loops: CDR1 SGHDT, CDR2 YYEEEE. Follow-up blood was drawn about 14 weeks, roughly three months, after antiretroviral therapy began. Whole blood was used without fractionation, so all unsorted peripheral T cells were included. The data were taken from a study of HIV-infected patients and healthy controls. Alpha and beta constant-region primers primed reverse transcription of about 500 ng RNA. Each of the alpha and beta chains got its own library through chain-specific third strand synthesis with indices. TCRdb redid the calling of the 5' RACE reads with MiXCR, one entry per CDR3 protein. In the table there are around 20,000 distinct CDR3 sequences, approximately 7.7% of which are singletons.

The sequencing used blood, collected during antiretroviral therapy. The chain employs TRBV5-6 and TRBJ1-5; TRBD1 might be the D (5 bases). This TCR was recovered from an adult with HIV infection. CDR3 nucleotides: TGTGCCAGCAGCTTCGGGGGTAACCAGCCCCAGCATTTT. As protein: CASSFGGNQPQHF.